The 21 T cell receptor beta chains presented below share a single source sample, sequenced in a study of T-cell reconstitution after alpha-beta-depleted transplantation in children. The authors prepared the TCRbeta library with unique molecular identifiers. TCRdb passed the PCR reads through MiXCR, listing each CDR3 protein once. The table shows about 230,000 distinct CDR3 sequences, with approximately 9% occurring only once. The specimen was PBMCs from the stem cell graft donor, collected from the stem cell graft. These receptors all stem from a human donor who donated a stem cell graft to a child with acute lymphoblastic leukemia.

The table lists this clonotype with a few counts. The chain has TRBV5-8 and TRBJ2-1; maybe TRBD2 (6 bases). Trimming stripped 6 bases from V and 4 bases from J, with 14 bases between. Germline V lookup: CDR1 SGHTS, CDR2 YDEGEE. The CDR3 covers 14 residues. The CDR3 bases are TGTGCCAGCAATTCGGGGGTTCAGTACAATGAGCAGTTCTTC. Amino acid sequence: CASNSGVQYNEQFF.

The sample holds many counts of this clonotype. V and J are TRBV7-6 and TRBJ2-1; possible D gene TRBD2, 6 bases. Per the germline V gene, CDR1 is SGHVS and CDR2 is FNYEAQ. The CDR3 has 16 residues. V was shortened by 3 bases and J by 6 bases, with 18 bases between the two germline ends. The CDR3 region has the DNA TGTGCCAGCAGCTTTAATTATCTAGCGAAAAGCAATGAGCAGTTCTTC. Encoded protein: CASSFNYLAKSNEQFF.

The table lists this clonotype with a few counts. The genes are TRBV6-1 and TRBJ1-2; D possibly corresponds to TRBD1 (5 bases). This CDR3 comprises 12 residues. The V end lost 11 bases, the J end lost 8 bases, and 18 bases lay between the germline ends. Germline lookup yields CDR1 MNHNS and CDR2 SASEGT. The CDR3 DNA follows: TGTGCCGCGGCGGCAGGGTCATTCGGCTACACCTTC. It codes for CAAAAGSFGYTF.

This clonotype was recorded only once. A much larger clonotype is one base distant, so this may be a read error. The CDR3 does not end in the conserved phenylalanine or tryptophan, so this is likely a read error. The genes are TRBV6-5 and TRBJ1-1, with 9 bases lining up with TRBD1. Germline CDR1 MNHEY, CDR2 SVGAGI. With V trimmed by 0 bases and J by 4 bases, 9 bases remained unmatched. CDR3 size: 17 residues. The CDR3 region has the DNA TGTGCCAGCAGTTACTCTAATACAGGGGGCAGTGGCACTGAAGCTTTCTAT. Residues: CASSYSNTGGSGTEAFY.

The CDR3 sequence is CASSLWGAESTDTQYF. CDR3 sequence (DNA): TGTGCCAGCAGCTTATGGGGGGCAGAGAGCACAGATACGCAGTATTTT. This chain uses TRBV7-8 with TRBJ2-3; D is tentatively TRBD1 or TRBD2 (6 bases each). Trimming took off 2 bases at V and 0 bases at J, with 12 bases between the two ends. This CDR3 has 16 amino acids. Per the germline V gene, CDR1 is SGHVS and CDR2 is FQNEAQ. Full variable domain (remainder filled in from reference TRBV7-8 and TRBJ2-3): GAGVSQSPRYKVAKRGQDVALRCDPISGHVSLFWYQQALGQGPEFLTYFQNEAQLDKSGLPSDRFFAERPEGSVSTLKIQRTQQEDSAVYLCASSLWGAESTDTQYFGPGTRLTVL.

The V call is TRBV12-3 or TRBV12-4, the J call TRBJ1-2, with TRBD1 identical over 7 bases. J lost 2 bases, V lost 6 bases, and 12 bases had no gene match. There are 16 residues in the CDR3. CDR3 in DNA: TGTGCCAGCAGCCGAATTGGGGGACAGAGAAACTATGGCTACACCTTC. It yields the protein CASSRIGGQRNYGYTF.

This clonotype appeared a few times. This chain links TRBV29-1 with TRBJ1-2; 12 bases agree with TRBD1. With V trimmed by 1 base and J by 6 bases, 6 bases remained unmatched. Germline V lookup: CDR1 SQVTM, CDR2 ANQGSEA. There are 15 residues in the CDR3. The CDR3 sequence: CSVEGDRGRIDGYTF. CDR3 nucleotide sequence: TGCAGCGTTGAAGGGGACAGGGGGCGGATAGATGGCTACACCTTC.

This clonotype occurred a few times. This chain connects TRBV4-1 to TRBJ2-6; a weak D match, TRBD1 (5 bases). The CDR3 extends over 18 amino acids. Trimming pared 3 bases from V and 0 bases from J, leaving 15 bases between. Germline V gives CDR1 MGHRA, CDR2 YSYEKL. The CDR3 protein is CASSQVAQGFSGANVLTF. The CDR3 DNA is TGCGCCAGCAGCCAGGTAGCCCAGGGTTTCTCTGGGGCCAACGTCCTGACTTTC.

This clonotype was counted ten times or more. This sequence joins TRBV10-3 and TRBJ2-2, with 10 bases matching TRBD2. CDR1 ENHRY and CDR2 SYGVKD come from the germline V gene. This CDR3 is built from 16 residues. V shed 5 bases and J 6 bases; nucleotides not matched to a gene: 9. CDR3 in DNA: TGTGCCATCAGTCCGCTAGCGGGGGTAGGCGCCGGGGAGCTGTTTTTT. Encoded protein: CAISPLAGVGAGELFF.

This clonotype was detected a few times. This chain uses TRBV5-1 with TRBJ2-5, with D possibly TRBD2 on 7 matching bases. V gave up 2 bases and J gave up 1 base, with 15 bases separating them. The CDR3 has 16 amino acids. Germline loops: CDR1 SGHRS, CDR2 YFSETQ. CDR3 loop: CASSFLGGDRQETQYF. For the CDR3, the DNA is TGCGCCAGCAGCTTTTTAGGGGGGGACCGCCAAGAGACCCAGTACTTC.

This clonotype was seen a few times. CDR3 DNA: TGCGCCAGCAGCTTGGGACAACTCTACGAGCAGTACTTC. It specifies CASSLGQLYEQYF. This chain links TRBV5-1 with TRBJ2-7; D not resolved. The CDR3 is 13 residues long. The ends were cut back, 0 bases at V and 3 bases at J, with 7 bases in the middle. Germline V gene data show CDR1 as SGHRS and CDR2 as YFSETQ.

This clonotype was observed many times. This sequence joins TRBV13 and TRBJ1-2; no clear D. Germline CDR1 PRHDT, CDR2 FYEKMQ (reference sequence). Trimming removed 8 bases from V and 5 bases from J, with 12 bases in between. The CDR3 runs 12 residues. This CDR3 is CASSQGRYGYTF. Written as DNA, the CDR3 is TGTGCCAGCTCCCAAGGGAGATATGGCTACACCTTC. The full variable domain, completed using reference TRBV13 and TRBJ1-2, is AAGVIQSPRHLIKEKRETATLKCYPIPRHDTVYWYQQGPGQDPQFLISFYEKMQSDKGSIPDRFSAQQFSDYHSELNMSSLELGDSALYFCASSQGRYGYTFGSGTRLTVV.

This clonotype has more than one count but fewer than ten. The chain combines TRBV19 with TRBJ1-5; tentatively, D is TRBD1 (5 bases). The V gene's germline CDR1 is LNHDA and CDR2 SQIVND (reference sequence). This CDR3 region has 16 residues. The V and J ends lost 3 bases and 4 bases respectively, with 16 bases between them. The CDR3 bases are TGTGCCAGTAGTATCGATCCGGGACGGGAGAATCAGCCCCAGCATTTT. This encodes CASSIDPGRENQPQHF.

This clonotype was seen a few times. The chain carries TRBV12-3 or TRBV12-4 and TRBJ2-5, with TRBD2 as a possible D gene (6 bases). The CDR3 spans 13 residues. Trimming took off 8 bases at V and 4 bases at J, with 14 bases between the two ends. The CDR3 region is CASEGEDRETQYF. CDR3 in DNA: TGTGCCAGCGAAGGGGAGGATCGAGAGACCCAGTACTTC.

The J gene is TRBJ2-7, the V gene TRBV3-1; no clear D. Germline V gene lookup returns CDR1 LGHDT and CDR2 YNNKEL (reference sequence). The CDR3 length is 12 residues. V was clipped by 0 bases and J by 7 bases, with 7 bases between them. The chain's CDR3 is CASSQELWEQYF. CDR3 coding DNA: TGTGCCAGCAGCCAAGAACTGTGGGAGCAGTACTTC.

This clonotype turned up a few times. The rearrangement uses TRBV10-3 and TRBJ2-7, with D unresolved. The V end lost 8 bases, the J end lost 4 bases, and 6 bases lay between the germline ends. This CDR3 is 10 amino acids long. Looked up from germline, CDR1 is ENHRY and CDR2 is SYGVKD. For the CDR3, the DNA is TGTGCCATCGGCCAATACGAGCAGTACTTC. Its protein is CAIGQYEQYF.

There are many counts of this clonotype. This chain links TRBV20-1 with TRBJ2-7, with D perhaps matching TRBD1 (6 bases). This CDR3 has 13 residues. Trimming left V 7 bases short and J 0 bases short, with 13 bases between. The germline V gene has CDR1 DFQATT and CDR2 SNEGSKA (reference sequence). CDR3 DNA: TGCAGTGGGATACGGGACAACTCCTACGAGCAGTACTTC. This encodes CSGIRDNSYEQYF.

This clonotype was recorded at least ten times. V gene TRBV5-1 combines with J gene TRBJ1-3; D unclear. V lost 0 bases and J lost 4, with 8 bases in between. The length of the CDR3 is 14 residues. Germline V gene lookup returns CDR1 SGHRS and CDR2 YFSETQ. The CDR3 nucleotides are TGCGCCAGCAGCTTGGCGCCAGCGGGAAACACCATATATTTT. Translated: CASSLAPAGNTIYF.

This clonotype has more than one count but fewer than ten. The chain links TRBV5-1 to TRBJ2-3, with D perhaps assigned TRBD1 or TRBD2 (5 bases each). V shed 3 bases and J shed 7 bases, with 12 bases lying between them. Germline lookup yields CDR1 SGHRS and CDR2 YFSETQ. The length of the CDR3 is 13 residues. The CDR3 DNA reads TGCGCCAGCAGCTCCGGGACGGCAAATACGCAGTATTTT. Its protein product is CASSSGTANTQYF.

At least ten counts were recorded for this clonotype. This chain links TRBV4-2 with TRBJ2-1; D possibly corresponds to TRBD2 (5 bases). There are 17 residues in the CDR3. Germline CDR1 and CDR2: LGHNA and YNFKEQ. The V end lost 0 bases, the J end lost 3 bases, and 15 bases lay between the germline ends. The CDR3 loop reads CASSQDGGGFRYNEQFF. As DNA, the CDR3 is TGTGCCAGCAGCCAAGATGGAGGCGGGTTTCGCTACAATGAGCAGTTCTTC.

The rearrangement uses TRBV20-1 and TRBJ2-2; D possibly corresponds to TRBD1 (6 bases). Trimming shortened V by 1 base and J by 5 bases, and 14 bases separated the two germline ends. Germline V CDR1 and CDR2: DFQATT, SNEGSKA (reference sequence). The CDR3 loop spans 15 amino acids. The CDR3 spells CSARGQGIVTGELFF. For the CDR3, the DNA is TGCAGTGCTAGAGGGCAGGGGATAGTAACCGGGGAGCTGTTTTTT.